Sequencing of this T cell receptor (beta chain) was carried out in a study of cytomegalovirus exposure and HLA in healthy donors. Study-wide results and caveats: Cytomegalovirus status was reportedly diagnosed by the classifier with high sensitivity and specificity.

With 60 Vbeta and 13 Jbeta primers, the PCR was carried out. Data came from immunoSEQ multiplex PCR; TCRdb stores just in-frame clones and leaves some out. The sample lists approximately 110,000 clones, 70% occurring once. Germline V gene lookup returns CDR1 SGDLS and CDR2 YYNGEE. Trimming took 1 base from V and 4 from J, leaving 15 bases between them. The CDR3 extends over 16 amino acids. This clone was detected once. Its antigen is as yet unknown. Sequencing was done on a sample of PBMCs. The rearrangement links TRBV9 to TRBJ2-1; D is perhaps TRBD2 (5 bases). This TCR was recovered from a man in his thirties or forties in good health and CMV-seropositive. CDR3 DNA: TGTGCCAGCAGCGTATCCCCTGCGGGCGGTTACAATGAGCAGTTCTTC. This gives the protein CASSVSPAGGYNEQFF.